Below are 30 T cell receptor beta chains sequenced from a single sample in a study of cytomegalovirus exposure and HLA in healthy donors. PCR amplification relied on 60 Vbeta primers (plus 13 Jbeta primers). Produced via immunoSEQ multiplex PCR; TCRdb's table is partial and in-frame only. Seen here are 280,000 or so clones, around nine tenths observed once, and the top ten hold 2% to 3%. The sequenced sample was PBMCs. The receptors derive from a young woman in good health and CMV-seronegative.

V usage is TRBV7-6 and J usage is TRBJ2-1, with no clear D. Trimming left V 1 base short and J 7 bases short, with 5 bases between. Germline loops: CDR1 SGHVS, CDR2 FNYEAQ. The CDR3 runs to 12 residues. Here the CDR3 DNA reads TGTGCCAGCAGCTTAGTATCTAATGAGCAGTTCTTC. Its protein is CASSLVSNEQFF. The whole variable domain, filled in from reference TRBV7-6 and TRBJ2-1, reads GAGVSQSPRYKVTKRGQDVALRCDPISGHVSLYWYRQALGQGPEFLTYFNYEAQQDKSGLPNDRFSAERPEGSISTLTIQRTEQRDSAMYRCASSLVSNEQFFGPGTRLTVL.

This clone has only one observation. The chain recombines TRBV9 with TRBJ2-1; 11 bases agree with TRBD2. Germline V lookup: CDR1 SGDLS, CDR2 YYNGEE. The CDR3 totals 15 residues. V trimming: 3 bases; J trimming: 4 bases; junction bases outside the gene matches: 3. The CDR3 DNA is TGTGCCAGCAGCGAACTAGCGGGGGTTTACAATGAGCAGTTCTTC. Protein sequence: CASSELAGVYNEQFF.

This rearrangement joins TRBV5-4 to TRBJ2-7; D is ambiguous. Trimming shortened V by 4 bases and J by 3 bases, and 14 bases separated the two germline ends. This CDR3 region has 14 residues. The germline V gene has CDR1 SGHNT and CDR2 YYREEE (reference sequence). CDR3 nucleotides: TGTGCCAGCAGCCCCGCCGGAGAAAACTACGAGCAGTACTTC. It codes for CASSPAGENYEQYF.

V usage is TRBV4-1 and J usage is TRBJ2-1; 10 bases line up with TRBD1. There are 15 residues in the CDR3. Germline V lookup: CDR1 MGHRA, CDR2 YSYEKL. V lost 2 bases and J lost 5; bases outside the gene matches: 3. CDR3 nucleotide sequence: TGCGCCAGCAGCCAACCGACAGGGGGCCACAATGAGCAGTTCTTC. Its protein is CASSQPTGGHNEQFF.

The genes are TRBV7-9 and TRBJ1-4; 8 nucleotides line up with TRBD1. In germline, CDR1 is SEHNR, CDR2 FQNEAQ (reference sequence). The CDR3 runs to 15 residues. Losses at the gene ends were 5 bases for V and 4 bases for J; bases not matched to a gene: 6. CDR3 nucleotides: TGTGCCAGCAGCCTACAGGGGGGGTATAATGAAAAACTGTTTTTT. Translating it yields CASSLQGGYNEKLFF.

The chain links TRBV6-4 to TRBJ1-5, with D uncertain. This CDR3 region has 19 residues. Trimming pared 10 bases from V and 0 bases from J, leaving 28 bases between. CDR1 is MRHNA, CDR2 SNTAGT, per germline. CDR3 residues: CATTTPTCPSPDSNQPQHF. CDR3 nucleotides: TGTGCCACTACCACCCCTACGTGCCCCTCACCCGATAGCAATCAGCCCCAGCATTTT.

The V gene is TRBV6-5, the J gene TRBJ1-1; a possible D gene is TRBD1 (5 bases). The CDR3 length is 13 residues. Trimming took 8 bases from V and 1 from J, leaving 11 bases between them. Germline CDR1 is MNHEY and CDR2 is SVGAGI. CDR3: CASGHYRNTEAFF. In DNA form, the CDR3 reads TGTGCCAGCGGACATTATAGGAACACTGAAGCTTTCTTT.

This clone was detected only once. This chain links TRBV10-3 with TRBJ1-5; D might be TRBD1 (5 bases). The V gene's germline CDR1 is ENHRY and CDR2 SYGVKD. Trimming removed 5 bases from V and 0 bases from J, with 8 bases in between. The CDR3 runs 14 residues. The CDR3 DNA is TGTGCCATCAGTCCAGGGATTAGCAATCAGCCCCAGCATTTT. Translating it yields CAISPGISNQPQHF.

This rearrangement joins TRBV7-9 to TRBJ2-1; TRBD2 is a possible D gene (6 bases). V lost 5 bases and J lost 2, with 10 bases in between. The CDR3 has 14 amino acids. Germline loops: CDR1 SEHNR, CDR2 FQNEAQ (reference sequence). CDR3 DNA sequence: TGTGCCAGCAGCCCGGGGGAGGCCTACAATGAGCAGTTCTTC. It translates to CASSPGEAYNEQFF.

This clone appeared once. The rearrangement links TRBV23-1 to TRBJ2-5; D possibly corresponds to TRBD1 (5 bases). The J call is doubtful: the DNA matches TRBJ2-7 better. TRBV23-1 is assigned to the ORF class and has an uncertain function. The CDR3 extends over 12 amino acids. The CDR3 DNA follows: TGCGCCAGCAGTTTGACAGTCTACGAGCAGTACTTC. This encodes CASSLTVYEQYF.

This clone was observed a handful of times. V is TRBV5-4 and J is TRBJ1-1; D is perhaps TRBD1 (6 bases). This CDR3 contains 14 residues. In germline, CDR1 is SGHNT, CDR2 YYREEE (reference sequence). Trimming pared 0 bases from V and 6 bases from J, leaving 12 bases between. The CDR3 nucleotides read TGTGCCAGCAGCTTGGGGCGGGGGCATTCTGAAGCTTTCTTT. Its protein is CASSLGRGHSEAFF.

The chain employs TRBV12-2 and TRBJ2-2; TRBD2 reflects the table's D call only, with no check against the DNA. TRBV12-2 has pseudogene status. This CDR3 contains 18 residues. This chain's CDR3 is CASRLGLGGALNTGELFF. CDR3 coding DNA: TGTGCAAGTCGCTTAGGATTGGGGGGGGCCTTGAACACCGGGGAGCTGTTTTTT.

The chain couples TRBV5-1 to TRBJ2-1; D perhaps matches TRBD2 (6 bases). This CDR3 is built from 13 residues. V was trimmed by 7 bases and J by 2 bases, leaving 10 bases between them. The germline gives CDR1 SGHRS, CDR2 YFSETQ. CDR3 in DNA: TGCGCCAGCGTCTCGGGAGCCTACAATGAGCAGTTCTTC. It yields the protein CASVSGAYNEQFF.

This clone was detected once. The chain uses TRBV30 and TRBJ2-1; 10 nucleotides align to TRBD2. The CDR3 loop spans 19 amino acids. The germline gives CDR1 GTSNPN, CDR2 SVGIG (reference sequence). With V trimmed by 7 bases and J by 4 bases, 22 bases remained unmatched. The CDR3: CALIVAGGRPPTGYNEQFF. The CDR3 DNA sequence: TGTGCCTTAATCGTAGCGGGGGGCCGCCCCCCAACCGGTTACAATGAGCAGTTCTTC.

V is TRBV4-1 and J is TRBJ2-7; no definite D call. This CDR3 is 14 amino acids long. The germline V gene has CDR1 MGHRA and CDR2 YSYEKL. V shed 1 base and J shed 4 bases, with 11 bases lying between them. CDR3 in DNA: TGCGCCAGCAGCCAAGTGGTTCTATTTTACGAGCAGTACTTC. Translated: CASSQVVLFYEQYF.

V gene TRBV27 combines with J gene TRBJ2-7; 7 nucleotides match TRBD1. Germline lookup yields CDR1 MNHEY and CDR2 SMNVEV (reference sequence). CDR3 size: 14 residues. J was trimmed by 3 bases and V by 4 bases; bases with no gene match: 6. CDR3 amino acids: CASSWDSGNYEQYF. In nucleotides, the CDR3 is TGTGCCAGCAGTTGGGACAGTGGAAACTACGAGCAGTACTTC.

The chain combines TRBV6-5 with TRBJ1-6; D not certain. This CDR3 is 15 amino acids long. Trimming took off 2 bases at V and 5 bases at J, with 10 bases between the two ends. Germline CDR1 is MNHEY and CDR2 is SVGAGI. CDR3 protein: CASSYLAPDNSPLHF. The CDR3 nucleotides are TGTGCCAGCAGTTACCTAGCACCTGATAATTCACCCCTCCACTTT.

Remarks on this clone: Within the sample, other DNA sequences also encode this same CDR3. This chain joins TRBV2 and TRBJ2-7, with 12 bases matching TRBD2. Germline trimming cut 4 bases from V and 2 bases from J; bases unmatched to any gene: 3. Germline V gene lookup returns CDR1 SNHLY and CDR2 FYNNEI. The CDR3 is 15 amino acids. CDR3 sequence reads: CASSGLAGGTYEQYF. The CDR3 region has the DNA TGTGCCAGCAGTGGGCTAGCGGGGGGGACCTACGAGCAGTACTTC. The full variable domain, in which reference TRBV2 and TRBJ2-7 provide the parts outside the CDR3, is EPEVTQTPSHQVTQMGQEVILRCVPISNHLYFYWYRQILGQKVEFLVSFYNNEISEKSEIFDDQFSVERPDGSNFTLKIRSTKLEDSAMYFCASSGLAGGTYEQYFGPGTRLTVT.

The chain employs TRBV19 and TRBJ2-1, with D possibly matching TRBD2 (5 bases). Germline assignment: CDR1 LNHDA and CDR2 SQIVND (reference sequence). The germline V and J ends were trimmed by 5 bases and 3 bases, with 14 bases remaining between them. The CDR3 runs 15 residues. This CDR3 reads CASSPRGLNYNEQFF. DNA of the CDR3: TGTGCCAGTAGTCCCCGCGGGCTAAACTACAATGAGCAGTTCTTC.

The J gene is TRBJ1-1, the V gene TRBV5-4; 9 bases fit TRBD1. Trimming at V came to 0 bases and at J to 4 bases, leaving 4 bases not matched to a gene. CDR3 size: 15 residues. Germline V gives CDR1 SGHNT, CDR2 YYREEE (reference sequence). DNA for the CDR3: TGTGCCAGCAGCTTGGTTGGACAGGGGAGCACTGAAGCTTTCTTT. It yields the protein CASSLVGQGSTEAFF.

Worth noting for this clone: A read error may account for a junction end that differs from germline. The rearrangement uses TRBV7-9 and TRBJ1-6; 7 nucleotides agree with TRBD1. Germline V gene sequence: CDR1 SEHNR, CDR2 FQNEAQ (reference sequence). This CDR3 has 17 amino acids. CDR3: CSSSWDRDSSYNSPLHF. In nucleotides, the CDR3 is TGTTCCAGCAGCTGGGACAGAGATAGCTCCTATAATTCACCCCTCCACTTT. The variable domain in full, completed from reference TRBV7-9 and TRBJ1-6, reads DTGVSQNPRHKITKRGQNVTFRCDPISEHNRLYWYRQTLGQGPEFLTYFQNEAQLEKSRLLSDRFSAERPKGSFSTLEIQRTEQGDSAMYLCSSSWDRDSSYNSPLHFGNGTRLTVT.

In this sample, this clone turned up a few times. V and J are TRBV4-1 and TRBJ2-2; no firm D call. Germline V gene lookup returns CDR1 MGHRA and CDR2 YSYEKL. The CDR3 runs to 13 residues. The ends were cut back, 1 base at V and 6 bases at J, with 6 bases in the middle. The CDR3 DNA follows: TGCGCCAGCAGCCAAGGAGCATCCGGGGAGCTGTTTTTT. Its protein product is CASSQGASGELFF.

V usage is TRBV7-3 and J usage is TRBJ2-7, with 7 bases that match TRBD2. CDR1 SGHTA and CDR2 FQGTGA come from the germline V gene. This CDR3 region has 16 residues. V lost 2 bases and J lost 0; bases outside the gene matches: 7. CDR3 DNA sequence: TGTGCCAGCAGCTTATATGAGCGGGGACGCTCCTACGAGCAGTACTTC. Translating gives CASSLYERGRSYEQYF.

The J gene is TRBJ2-2, the V gene TRBV5-4; 7 positions match TRBD2. Trimming removed 4 bases from V and 3 bases from J; junction bases left unmatched: 9. This CDR3 is built from 16 residues. Per germline, CDR1 SGHNT and CDR2 YYREEE (reference sequence). In DNA, the CDR3 is TGTGCCAGCAGCACACAAAGCGGGGCCTACACCGGGGAGCTGTTTTTT. Translated, it gives CASSTQSGAYTGELFF.

V gene TRBV19 combines with J gene TRBJ1-5; D might be TRBD1 (6 bases). The germline V gene encodes CDR1 LNHDA and CDR2 SQIVND (reference sequence). The CDR3 is 15 amino acids. The germline V and J ends were trimmed by 6 bases and 1 base, with 13 bases remaining between them. CDR3 protein: CASSTRDISNQPQHF. In DNA form, the CDR3 reads TGTGCCAGTAGCACCCGGGACATCAGCAATCAGCCCCAGCATTTT. Combining the CDR3 with reference TRBV19 and TRBJ1-5 gives the whole variable domain DGGITQSPKYLFRKEGQNVTLSCEQNLNHDAMYWYRQDPGQGLRLIYYSQIVNDFQKGDIAEGYSVSREKKESFPLTVTSAQKNPTAFYLCASSTRDISNQPQHFGDGTRLSIL.

The V gene is TRBV6-5, the J gene TRBJ2-7, with 9 bases aligning to TRBD1. This CDR3 is built from 15 residues. The trim removed 7 bases at V and 0 bases at J, leaving 7 bases unmatched. The germline gives CDR1 MNHEY, CDR2 SVGAGI. The CDR3 DNA sequence: TGTGCCAGCACCCCGGACAGGGGCAGCTCCTACGAGCAGTACTTC. This sequence encodes CASTPDRGSSYEQYF.

This clone was counted a few times. The rearrangement uses TRBV20-1 and TRBJ1-1; D is possibly TRBD1 (5 bases). The CDR3 length is 11 residues. The ends were cut back, 6 bases at V and 8 bases at J, with 13 bases in the middle. Germline values: CDR1 DFQATT, CDR2 SNEGSKA (reference sequence). The CDR3 sequence is CSASRTTEAFF. DNA of the CDR3: TGCAGTGCGTCTCGGACAACCGAAGCTTTCTTT.

This clone has a single count. This chain links TRBV9 with TRBJ2-7, with D uncertain. The CDR3 totals 11 residues. Germline lookup yields CDR1 SGDLS and CDR2 YYNGEE. The germline V and J ends were trimmed by 3 bases and 4 bases, with 5 bases remaining between them. CDR3 amino acids: CASSANYEQYF. CDR3 DNA: TGTGCCAGCAGCGCCAATTACGAGCAGTACTTC.

The table lists this clone with a few counts. The J gene is TRBJ2-1, the V gene TRBV2, with D perhaps matching TRBD2 (7 bases). CDR1 SNHLY and CDR2 FYNNEI come from the germline V gene. V gave up 7 bases and J gave up 8 bases, with 21 bases separating them. The CDR3 is 15 amino acids. The CDR3 bases are TGTGCCAGCAAGGGGGAAGCTTCGGGGGGCGATGAGCAGTTCTTC. Encoded protein: CASKGEASGGDEQFF.

The chain recombines TRBV19 with TRBJ1-3; D remains unclear. The CDR3 totals 12 residues. The germline gives CDR1 LNHDA, CDR2 SQIVND (reference sequence). V was cut by 3 bases and J by 4 bases, with 4 bases left in between. DNA of the CDR3: TGTGCCAGTAGTATGCGCGGAAACACCATATATTTT. This translates into CASSMRGNTIYF.